This paragraph reports one T cell receptor beta chain. Its antigen is not known. These data come from a study of cytomegalovirus exposure and HLA in healthy donors. Study-wide findings and caveats: Later analysis identified around 15,000 TCR beta sequences associated with HLA alleles, using a false discovery rate threshold of 0.05.

Use of 60 Vbeta and 13 Jbeta primers characterized the PCR. TCRdb keeps only in-frame clones here, not all; method: immunoSEQ multiplex PCR. The table records about 130,000 clones, less than 80% of them present only once. This receptor was obtained from a man aged 35 to 55 in good health and CMV-seropositive. The specimen sequenced was PBMCs.

This CDR3 reads CASISGTEVYEQYF. Written as DNA, the CDR3 is TGTGCCAGCATCTCCGGGACAGAAGTCTACGAGCAGTACTTC. The rearrangement links TRBV6-1 to TRBJ2-7; 7 nucleotides align to TRBD1. The ends lost 7 bases at V and 3 bases at J; junction bases unmatched: 9. CDR3 length: 14 residues. Looked up from germline, CDR1 is MNHNS and CDR2 is SASEGT.